This TCR beta chain originates from a study of cytomegalovirus exposure and HLA in healthy donors. Primers included in the PCR were 60 Vbeta and 13 Jbeta primers. Assay: immunoSEQ multiplex PCR; the TCRdb copy retains only in-frame clones and omits some. The sample yields around 120,000 clones, about 85% seen once. The CDR3 totals 13 residues. V shed 4 bases and J 5 bases; nucleotides not matched to a gene: 3. The germline gives CDR1 MNHEY, CDR2 SMNVEV (reference sequence). This TCR derives from a boy aged 5 to 17 in good health and CMV-seronegative. V usage is TRBV27 and J usage is TRBJ1-1; 8 nucleotides match TRBD1. Sequencing input: PBMCs. CDR3 in DNA: TGTGCCAGCAGTTCAGGGGGCTGGACTGAAGCTTTCTTT. This codes for CASSSGGWTEAFF.